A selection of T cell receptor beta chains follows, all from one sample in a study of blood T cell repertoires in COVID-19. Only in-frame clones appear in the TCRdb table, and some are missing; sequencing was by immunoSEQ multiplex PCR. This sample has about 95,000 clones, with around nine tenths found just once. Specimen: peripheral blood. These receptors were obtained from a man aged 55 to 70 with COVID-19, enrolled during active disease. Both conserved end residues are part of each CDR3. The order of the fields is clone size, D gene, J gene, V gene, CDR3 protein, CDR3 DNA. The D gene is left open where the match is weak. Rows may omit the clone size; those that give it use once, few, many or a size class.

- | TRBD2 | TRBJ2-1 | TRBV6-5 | CASTKGTSSEQFF | TGTGCCAGCACCAAGGGGACTAGCAGTGAGCAGTTCTTC
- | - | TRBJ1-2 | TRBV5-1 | CASSLEEGGARGYTF | TGCGCCAGCAGCTTGGAAGAGGGAGGCGCGAGGGGCTACACCTTC
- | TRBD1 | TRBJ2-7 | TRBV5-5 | CASNPEDRPSYEQYF | TGTGCCAGCAACCCAGAGGACAGGCCCTCCTACGAGCAGTACTTC
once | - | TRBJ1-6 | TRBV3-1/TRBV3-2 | CASSSWTDNSPLHF | TGTGCCAGCAGCTCTTGGACAGATAATTCACCCCTCCACTTT
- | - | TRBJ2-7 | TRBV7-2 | CASSLAPQLREQYF | TGTGCCAGCAGCTTAGCCCCACAACTCAGGGAGCAGTACTTC
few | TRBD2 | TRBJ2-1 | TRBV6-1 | CASSEALRGLDLYGPQFF | TGTGCCAGCAGTGAAGCGCTTCGGGGACTAGATTTATATGGCCCACAGTTCTTC
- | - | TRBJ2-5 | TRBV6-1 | CASSEGRTAGETQYF | TGTGCCAGCAGTGAAGGCAGAACGGCGGGGGAGACCCAGTACTTC
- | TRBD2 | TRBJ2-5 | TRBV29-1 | CSVEDRLAGVPETQYF | TGCAGCGTTGAAGACCGACTAGCGGGAGTTCCAGAGACCCAGTACTTC
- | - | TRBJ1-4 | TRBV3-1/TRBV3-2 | CASSQGKSGEKLFF | TGTGCCAGCAGCCAAGGAAAGTCGGGTGAAAAACTGTTTTTT
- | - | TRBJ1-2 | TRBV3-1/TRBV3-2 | CASSQTVGGAGYTF | TGTGCCAGCAGCCAAACCGTGGGAGGGGCCGGCTACACCTTC
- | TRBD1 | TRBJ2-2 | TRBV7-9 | CASSSWDRTRRVGELFF | TGTGCCAGCAGCTCCTGGGACAGGACCAGAAGAGTCGGGGAGCTGTTTTTT
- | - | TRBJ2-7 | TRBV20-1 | CSASRVPYEQYF | TGCAGTGCTAGTCGGGTCCCCTACGAGCAGTACTTC
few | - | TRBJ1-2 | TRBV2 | CASRENTDSSYGYTF | TGTGCCAGCAGGGAAAATACAGACAGCTCCTATGGCTACACCTTC
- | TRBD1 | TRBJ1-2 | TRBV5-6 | CASSPPGQGNYGYTF | TGTGCCAGCAGCCCGCCGGGACAGGGGAACTATGGCTACACCTTC
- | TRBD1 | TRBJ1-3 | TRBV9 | CASSARQGASGNTIYF | TGTGCCAGCAGCGCCAGACAGGGGGCGTCAGGAAACACCATATATTTT
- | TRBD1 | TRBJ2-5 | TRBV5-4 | CASSLDTGGLGETQYF | TGTGCCAGCAGCTTGGATACAGGGGGCTTAGGAGAGACCCAGTACTTC
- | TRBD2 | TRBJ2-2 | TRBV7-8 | CASSSTSGGPSGELFF | TGTGCCAGCAGCTCAACTTCGGGAGGGCCTTCCGGGGAGCTGTTTTTT
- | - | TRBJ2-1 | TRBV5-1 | CASSYRSSYNEQFF | TGCGCCAGCAGCTACAGGAGCTCCTACAATGAGCAGTTCTTC
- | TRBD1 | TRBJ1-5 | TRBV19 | CASSLNRGTQPQHF | TGTGCCAGTAGTCTTAACAGGGGCACTCAGCCCCAGCATTTT
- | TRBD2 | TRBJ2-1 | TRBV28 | CASTQLAGVTKIEQFF | TGTGCCAGCACGCAGCTAGCGGGAGTAACGAAGATTGAGCAGTTCTTC
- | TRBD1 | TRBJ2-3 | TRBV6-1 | CASSELGTGGRGGTQYF | TGTGCCAGCAGTGAATTGGGGACAGGGGGCCGTGGTGGTACGCAGTATTTT
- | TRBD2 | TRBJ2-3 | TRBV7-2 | CASSSSGRPTDTQYF | TGTGCCAGCAGCTCTAGCGGGAGGCCAACAGATACGCAGTATTTT
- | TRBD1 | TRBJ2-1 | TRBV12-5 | CASGLDRGYEQFF | TGTGCTAGTGGCCTTGACAGGGGGTATGAGCAGTTCTTC
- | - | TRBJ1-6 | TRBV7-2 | CASSLRDSPLHF | TGTGCCAGCAGCCTAAGAGATTCACCCCTCCACTTT
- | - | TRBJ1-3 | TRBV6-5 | CASSLRGSGNTIYF | TGTGCCAGCAGTCTCAGGGGCTCTGGAAACACCATATATTTT
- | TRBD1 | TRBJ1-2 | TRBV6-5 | CASFTDRVDYGYTF | TGTGCCAGCTTCACCGACAGGGTCGACTATGGCTACACCTTC
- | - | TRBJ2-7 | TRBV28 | CASNPYREMLEQYF | TGTGCCAGCAATCCCTACAGGGAAATGCTCGAGCAGTACTTC
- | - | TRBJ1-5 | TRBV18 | CASSPENNQPQHF | TGTGCCAGCTCACCCGAGAACAATCAGCCCCAGCATTTT
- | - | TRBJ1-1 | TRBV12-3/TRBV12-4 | CASSFGREAFF | TGTGCCAGCAGTTTTGGCCGAGAAGCTTTCTTT
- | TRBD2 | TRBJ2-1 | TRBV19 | CASNGGEGLEQFF | TGTGCCAGTAATGGGGGGGAGGGCCTAGAGCAGTTCTTC
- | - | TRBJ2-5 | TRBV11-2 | CASSLEEGTQYF | TGTGCCAGCAGCTTAGAGGAGGGGACCCAGTACTTC
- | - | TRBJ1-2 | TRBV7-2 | CASRKDPEGPYGYTF | TGTGCCAGCAGAAAAGACCCTGAGGGCCCCTATGGCTACACCTTC
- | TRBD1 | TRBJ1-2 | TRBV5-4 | CASSLATGGGYGYTF | TGTGCCAGCAGCTTGGCGACAGGGGGTGGCTATGGCTACACCTTC
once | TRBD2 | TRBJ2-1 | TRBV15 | CATRAVAGEGNEQFF | TGTGCCACCAGGGCAGTGGCGGGAGAGGGCAATGAGCAGTTCTTC
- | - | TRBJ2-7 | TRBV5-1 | CASSLGWGQAYEQYF | TGCGCCAGCAGCTTGGGATGGGGCCAAGCCTACGAGCAGTACTTC
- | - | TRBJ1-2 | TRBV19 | CASSKEQGSNYGYTF | TGTGCCAGTAGCAAAGAACAGGGATCTAACTATGGCTACACCTTC
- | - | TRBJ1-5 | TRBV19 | CASSKWIGDSNQPQHF | TGTGCCAGTAGTAAATGGATCGGGGATAGCAATCAGCCCCAGCATTTT
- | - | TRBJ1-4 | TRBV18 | CASSPPGATNEKLFF | TGTGCCAGCTCACCTCCAGGGGCAACTAATGAAAAACTGTTTTTT
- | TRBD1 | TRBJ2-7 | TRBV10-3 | CAISGQGYEQYF | TGTGCCATCAGTGGACAGGGCTACGAGCAGTACTTC
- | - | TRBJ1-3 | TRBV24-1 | CATSRDGDTIYF | TGTGCCACTAGTCGGGATGGGGACACCATATATTTT
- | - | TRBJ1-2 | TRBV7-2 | CASSLPVWGLRGYTF | TGTGCCAGCAGCTTACCTGTTTGGGGGCTAAGGGGCTACACCTTC
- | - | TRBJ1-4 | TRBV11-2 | CASSLGTGSPKNCFF | -
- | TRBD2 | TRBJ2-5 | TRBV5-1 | CASSPGTSGSSIRETQYF | TGCGCCAGCAGCCCAGGGACTAGCGGGAGTTCTATCCGTGAGACCCAGTACTTC
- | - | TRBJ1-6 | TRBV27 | CASSSPTFNSPLHF | TGTGCCAGCAGTTCCCCGACATTTAATTCACCCCTCCACTTT
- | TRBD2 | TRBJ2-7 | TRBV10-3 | CAISERAGASYEQYF | TGTGCCATCAGTGAGAGGGCGGGAGCCTCCTACGAGCAGTACTTC